This T cell receptor beta chain was sequenced for a study of cytomegalovirus exposure and HLA in healthy donors. The overall study: Falling in the Caucasian-associated ancestry cluster were 81% of some 400 genotyped donors.

Notes on the study in general: Investigators reported around 150 TCR beta chains as tied to cytomegalovirus. Researchers reported in a later analysis that a missense DCLRE1C variant was tied to TCR beta V- and J-gene trimming.

Germline assignment: CDR1 SGHNT and CDR2 YYREEE (reference sequence). The CDR3 runs 18 residues. V lost 0 bases, J lost 2 bases, and 8 bases stayed unmatched. Notes on this clone: Its antigen remains unknown.

The PCR used 60 Vbeta and 13 Jbeta primers. Measured with immunoSEQ multiplex PCR; TCRdb has only the in-frame clones, and not every one. The repertoire holds 160,000 or so clones, with approximately 82% as singletons. Sequencing used PBMCs. The V call is TRBV5-4, the J call TRBJ1-1; 12 bases agree with TRBD1. This sequence was found in a male donor in good health and CMV-seronegative. CDR3 protein: CASSLGGQGARGNTEAFF. CDR3 bases: TGTGCCAGCAGCTTGGGGGGACAGGGGGCGCGAGGAAACACTGAAGCTTTCTTT.